There are a few counts of the clone carrying this T cell receptor beta chain. The record originates from a study of PD-L1 blockade in urothelial cancer. Method: immunoSEQ multiplex PCR; TCRdb's copy keeps in-frame clones and lacks some. This table has roughly 95,000 clones, roughly 84% appearing once. Specified time point: pretreatment peripheral blood. Trimming at V came to 5 bases and at J to 9 bases, leaving 6 bases not matched to a gene. The CDR3 consists of 13 residues. Germline CDR1 and CDR2: SGHVS and FNYEAQ. The V and J genes are TRBV7-6 and TRBJ2-3, with 9 bases lining up with TRBD2. This receptor was identified in a man aged 60-69 years with urothelial cancer. Sequencing used PBMCs, obtained around atezolizumab (anti-PD-L1) treatment. The CDR3, as DNA: TGTGCCAGCAGCCCCGGGACTAGCAACACGCAGTATTTT. Translated: CASSPGTSNTQYF. Drawing the rest from reference TRBV7-6 and TRBJ2-3, the complete variable domain is GAGVSQSPRYKVTKRGQDVALRCDPISGHVSLYWYRQALGQGPEFLTYFNYEAQQDKSGLPNDRFSAERPEGSISTLTIQRTEQRDSAMYRCASSPGTSNTQYFGPGTRLTVL.